The TCR beta chain under discussion was sequenced for a study of technical replicates of blood from a few donors. Produced via immunoSEQ multiplex PCR; TCRdb's table is partial and in-frame only. This sample carries around 63,000 clones, nearly 98% of them seen once, and the ten largest clones take roughly 0.17%. The V segment lost 2 bases and the J segment 8 bases; nucleotides outside the gene matches: 5. The CDR3 sequence is 14 residues long. Germline values: CDR1 SGHTA, CDR2 FQGNSA. The sequenced sample consisted of T cells isolated from PBMCs. This chain connects TRBV7-2 to TRBJ2-1; 8 bases match TRBD1. The sequence came from a human donor in good health. CDR3 amino acids: CASSLQGAVYEQFF. The CDR3 coding sequence is TGTGCCAGCAGCTTACAGGGGGCAGTCTATGAGCAGTTCTTC. The complete variable domain, with remaining parts taken from reference TRBV7-2 and TRBJ2-1, reads GAGVSQSPSNKVTEKGKDVELRCDPISGHTALYWYRQSLGQGLEFLIYFQGNSAPDKSGLPSDRFSAERTGGSVSTLTIQRTQQEDSAVYLCASSLQGAVYEQFFGPGTRLTVL.